This T cell receptor (beta chain) derives from a study of cytomegalovirus exposure and HLA in healthy donors. The V gene's germline CDR1 is LGHNA and CDR2 YSLEER. Trimming took 0 bases from V and 8 from J; bases not matched to a gene: 5. The CDR3 is made up of 14 amino acids. Concerning this clone itself: Its antigen is undetermined.

PCR employed 60 Vbeta and 13 Jbeta primers. Libraries were prepared by immunoSEQ multiplex PCR; TCRdb keeps only in-frame clonotypes and omits some of them. The table has 80,000 to 95,000 clones, about 63% seen once; the top ten hold approximately 6%. Study results and caveats: Earlier findings revealed that most TCR beta V segments proved productive either about 90% or about 30% of the time.

This receptor was taken from a woman aged 25 to 39 in good health and CMV-seronegative. The V call is TRBV4-3, the J call TRBJ1-2; 8 nucleotides agree with TRBD1. Material for sequencing was PBMCs. Here the CDR3 reads CASSQDRGPGGYTF. CDR3 nucleotides: TGCGCCAGCAGCCAAGACAGGGGGCCGGGAGGCTACACCTTC.